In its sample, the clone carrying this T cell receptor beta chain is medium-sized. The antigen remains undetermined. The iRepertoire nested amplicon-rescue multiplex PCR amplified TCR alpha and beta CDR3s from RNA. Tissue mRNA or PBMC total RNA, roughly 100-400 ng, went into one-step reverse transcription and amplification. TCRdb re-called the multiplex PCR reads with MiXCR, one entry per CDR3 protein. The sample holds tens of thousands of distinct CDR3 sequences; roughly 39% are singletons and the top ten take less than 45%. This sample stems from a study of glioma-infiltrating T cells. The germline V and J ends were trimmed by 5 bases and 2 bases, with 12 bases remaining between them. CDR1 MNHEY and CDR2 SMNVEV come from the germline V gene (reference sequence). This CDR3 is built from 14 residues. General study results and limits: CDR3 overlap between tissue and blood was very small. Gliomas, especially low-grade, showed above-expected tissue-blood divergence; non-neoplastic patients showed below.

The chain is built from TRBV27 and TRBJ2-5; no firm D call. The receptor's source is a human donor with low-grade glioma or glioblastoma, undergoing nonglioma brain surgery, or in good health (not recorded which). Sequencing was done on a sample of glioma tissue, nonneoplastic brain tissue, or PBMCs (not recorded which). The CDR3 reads CASSPVRLQETQYF. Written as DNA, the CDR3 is TGTGCCAGCAGTCCTGTACGCCTACAAGAGACCCAGTACTTC.